The clone carrying this T cell receptor (beta chain) appeared a few times. Its matching antigen is unknown. V lost 2 bases, J lost 0 bases, and 2 bases stayed unmatched. From germline, CDR1 is SGDLS and CDR2 YYNGEE. This CDR3 region has 16 residues. Assay used: immunoSEQ multiplex PCR; TCRdb lists only in-frame clones, some missing. The table records approximately 980,000 clones, around 80% of them present only once. The data belong to a study of shared clonotypes between healthy human individuals. The wider study: Per donor, three plates held CD4 naive cells, three held CD4 memory, two held CD8 naive and one held CD8 memory. General study results and limits: Donor clonotype sharing was expected to depend on sequencing depth.

Donors, healthy HIV-negative adults, lacked recent acute infections or vaccinations. Division of CD4+ cells produced a CD45RA+ naive subset and a CD45RA-negative memory subset. The TCR comes from a man aged 18 to 35 in good health. The source material was memory CD4+ T cells sorted from blood. Noted subset: CD45RA-negative fraction. This sequence joins TRBV9 and TRBJ2-6; 7 bases agree with TRBD2. For the CDR3, the DNA is TGTGCCAGCAGCGTGACTAGCTTCTCTGGGGCCAACGTCCTGACTTTC. Encoded protein: CASSVTSFSGANVLTF.